This entry is about one TCR beta chain. Its matching antigen is unknown. The sample is drawn from a study of T cell responses to AZD1222 COVID-19 vaccine. General observations from the study: Donors were chiefly white British, with a greater number of females, and clonal diversity was perhaps underestimated. Elevations in Spike-specific TCR breadth and depth followed administration of two AZD1222 doses.

Deletions cut 1 base from V and 4 bases from J, with 8 bases between. Per the germline V gene, CDR1 is SGHNT and CDR2 is YENEEA. This CDR3 is built from 14 residues. TCRdb's table, derived via immunoSEQ multiplex PCR, lists solely in-frame clones and lacks some. The sample holds approximately 170,000 clones, approximately 93% seen once. The V and J genes are TRBV11-3 and TRBJ2-1, with a possible D match to TRBD1 (6 bases). Sequenced here: peripheral blood, sampled on day 0 of AZD1222 vaccination. The sequence was collected from an adult in good health. The CDR3 bases are TGTGCCAGCAGCTTAGCACAGGGTTACAATGAGCAGTTCTTC. Its protein product is CASSLAQGYNEQFF.